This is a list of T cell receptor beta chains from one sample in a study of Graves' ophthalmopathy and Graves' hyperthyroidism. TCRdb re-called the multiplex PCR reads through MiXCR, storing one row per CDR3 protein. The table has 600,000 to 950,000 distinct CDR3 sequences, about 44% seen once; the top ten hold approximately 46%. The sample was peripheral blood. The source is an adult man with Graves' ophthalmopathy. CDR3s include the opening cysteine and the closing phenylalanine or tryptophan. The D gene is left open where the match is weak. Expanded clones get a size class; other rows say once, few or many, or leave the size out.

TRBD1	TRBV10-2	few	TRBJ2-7	CASSEEQGARYEQYF	TGCGCCAGCAGTGAGGAGCAGGGGGCGCGATACGAGCAGTACTTC
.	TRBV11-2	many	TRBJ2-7	CASSLVVGSYEQYF	TGTGCCAGCAGCTTAGTCGTCGGGAGCTACGAGCAGTACTTC
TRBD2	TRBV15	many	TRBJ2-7	CATSLAGKEYYEQYF	TGTGCCACCTCCCTAGCGGGAAAAGAATACTACGAGCAGTACTTC
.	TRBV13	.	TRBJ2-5	CASSLSGDVGETQYF	TGTGCCAGCAGCTTATCAGGGGATGTCGGGGAGACCCAGTACTTC
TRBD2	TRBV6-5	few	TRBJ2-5	CASSRLAEKKETQYF	TGTGCCAGCAGCCGCCTAGCGGAAAAAAAAGAGACCCAGTACTTC
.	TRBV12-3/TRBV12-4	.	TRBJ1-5	CASSLLLGSQPQHF	TGTGCCAGCAGTTTATTGCTCGGTAGTCAGCCCCAGCATTTT
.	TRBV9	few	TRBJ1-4	CASSVVDSGTNEKLFF	TGTGCCAGCAGCGTTGTGGACTCCGGAACTAATGAAAAACTGTTTTTT
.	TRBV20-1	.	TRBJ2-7	CSAPLEAGLDLSEQYF	TGCAGTGCCCCACTGGAGGCCGGGCTCGACTTATCCGAGCAGTACTTC
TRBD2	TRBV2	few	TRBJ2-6	CASSESGGSGANVLTF	TGTGCCAGCAGTGAATCGGGGGGTTCTGGGGCCAACGTCCTGACTTTC
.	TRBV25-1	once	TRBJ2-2	CASSQADDSTGELFF	TGCGCCAGCAGCCAAGCCGACGACAGTACCGGGGAGCTGTTTTTT
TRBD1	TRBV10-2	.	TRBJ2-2	CASSVQGALTGELFF	TGCGCCAGCAGTGTCCAGGGGGCGCTGACCGGGGAGCTGTTTTTT
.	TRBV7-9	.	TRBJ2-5	CASSLNQGETQYF	TGTGCCAGCAGCTTAAACCAGGGGGAGACCCAGTACTTC
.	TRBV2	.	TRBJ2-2	CASTRKTNTGELFF	TGTGCCAGCACTCGGAAAACGAACACCGGGGAGCTGTTTTTT
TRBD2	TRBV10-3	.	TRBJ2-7	CASSYSRGEFSYEQYF	TGTGCCAGCAGTTACTCTCGGGGGGAGTTCTCCTACGAGCAGTACTTC
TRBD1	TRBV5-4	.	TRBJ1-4	CASSTRTGDNEKLLF	TGTGCCAGCAGCACCCGGACAGGAGATAATGAAAAACTGCTTTTT
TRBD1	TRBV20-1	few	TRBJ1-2	CSARSPPDDREGDYGYTF	TGCAGTGCTAGATCCCCACCCGATGACAGGGAAGGGGACTATGGCTACACCTTC
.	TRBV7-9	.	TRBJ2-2	CASSFRDPTGELFF	TGTGCCAGCAGCTTCCGGGACCCCACCGGGGAGCTGTTTTTT
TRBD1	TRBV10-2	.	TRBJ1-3	CASNYGRGDTIYF	TGTGCCAGCAATTATGGCAGGGGGGACACCATATATTTT
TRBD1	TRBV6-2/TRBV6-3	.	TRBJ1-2	CASRGGKYRGGYTF	TGTGCCAGCCGGGGTGGTAAATACAGGGGTGGCTACACCTTC
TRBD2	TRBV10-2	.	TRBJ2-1	CASRGAGGLHEQFF	TGCGCCAGCAGAGGAGCGGGGGGGCTCCATGAGCAGTTCTTC
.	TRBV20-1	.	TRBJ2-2	CSARRFTGELFF	TGCAGTGCTAGACGCTTTACCGGGGAGCTGTTTTTT
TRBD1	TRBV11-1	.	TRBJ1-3	CASSFGKGQGGNTIYF	TGTGCCAGCAGCTTCGGTAAAGGACAGGGGGGAAACACCATATATTTT
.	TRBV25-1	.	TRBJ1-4	CASSSTLTVSEKLFF	TGTGCCAGCAGCTCGACCCTCACTGTTTCTGAAAAACTGTTTTTT
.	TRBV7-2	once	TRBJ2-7	CASSQAQPPAYEQYF	TGTGCCAGCAGCCAAGCCCAGCCCCCGGCCTACGAGCAGTACTTC
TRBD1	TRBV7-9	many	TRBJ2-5	CASSSTGGEETQYF	TGTGCCAGCAGCTCGACAGGGGGCGAGGAGACCCAGTACTTC
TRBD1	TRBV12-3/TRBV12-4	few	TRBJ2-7	CASSSAVGTGGNEQYF	TGTGCCAGCAGTTCCGCCGTAGGGACAGGGGGAAACGAGCAGTACTTC
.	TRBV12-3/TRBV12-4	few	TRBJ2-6	CASSSGAAGANVLTF	TGTGCCAGCAGTTCCGGGGCTGCGGGGGCCAACGTCCTGACTTTC
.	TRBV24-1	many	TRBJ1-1	CATSVGGANTEAFF	TGTGCCACCAGTGTTGGGGGAGCTAACACTGAAGCTTTCTTT
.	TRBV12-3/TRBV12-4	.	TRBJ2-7	CASSSRGEGGLEQYF	TGTGCCAGCAGTTCAAGGGGGGAGGGGGGACTCGAGCAGTACTTC
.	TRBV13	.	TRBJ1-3	CASSYGQLSGNTIYF	TGTGCCAGCAGTTACGGACAGCTCTCTGGAAACACCATATATTTT
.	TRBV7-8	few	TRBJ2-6	CASSLGSPGANVLTF	TGTGCCAGCAGCTTAGGAAGCCCTGGGGCCAACGTCCTGACTTTC
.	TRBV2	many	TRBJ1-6	CASSPGRGTWNSPLHF	TGTGCCAGCAGCCCCGGGCGTGGGACGTGGAATTCACCCCTCCACTTT
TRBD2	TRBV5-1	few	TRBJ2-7	CASSPGLAGGIREQYF	TGTGCCAGCAGCCCGGGACTAGCGGGGGGAATACGAGAGCAGTACTTC
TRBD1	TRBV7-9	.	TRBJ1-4	CASSPPGQGGKLFF	TGTGCCAGCAGCCCACCGGGACAGGGCGGAAAACTGTTTTTT
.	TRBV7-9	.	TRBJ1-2	CASSQDSAGNYGYTF	TGTGCCAGCAGCCAAGATTCAGCAGGGAACTATGGCTACACCTTC
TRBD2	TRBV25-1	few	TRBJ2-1	CASSDPRSGSYNEQFF	TGTGCCAGCAGTGACCCGAGGAGCGGGAGCTACAATGAGCAGTTCTTC
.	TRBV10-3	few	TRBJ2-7	CASSPRVGYYEQYF	TGTGCCAGCAGTCCCCGCGTGGGGTACTACGAGCAGTACTTC
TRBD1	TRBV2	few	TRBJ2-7	CASSTGQPTEYEQYF	TGTGCCAGCAGCACGGGACAGCCAACGGAATACGAGCAGTACTTC
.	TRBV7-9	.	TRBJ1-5	CASSQDTTETNQPQHF	TGCGCCAGCAGCCAAGATACAACAGAAACCAATCAGCCCCAGCATTTT
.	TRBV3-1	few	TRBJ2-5	CASSQVLVSGETQYF	TGTGCCAGCAGCCAAGTATTAGTATCAGGGGAGACCCAGTACTTC
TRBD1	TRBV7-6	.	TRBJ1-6	CASSLGWDRGTSPLHF	TGTGCCAGCAGCTTAGGGTGGGACAGGGGTACTTCACCCCTCCACTTT
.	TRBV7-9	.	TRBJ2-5	CASSSQYF	TGTGCCAGCAGTTCCCAGTACTTC
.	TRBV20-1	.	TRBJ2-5	CSATRLGLETQYF	TGCAGTGCCACTCGCCTCGGTTTGGAGACCCAGTACTTC
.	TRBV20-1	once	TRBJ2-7	CSARPQRGYSYEQYF	TGCAGTGCTAGACCTCAAAGGGGCTACTCCTACGAGCAGTACTTC
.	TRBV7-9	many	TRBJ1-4	CASSLGAGDEKLFF	TGTGCCAGCAGCTTAGGGGCAGGGGATGAAAAACTGTTTTTT
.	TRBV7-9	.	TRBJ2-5	CASSSSTGEETQYF	TGTGCCAGCAGCTCATCGACGGGGGAAGAGACCCAGTACTTC
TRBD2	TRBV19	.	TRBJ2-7	CASQRGEGTHEQYF	TGTGCCAGCCAACGCGGGGAGGGGACCCACGAGCAGTACTTC
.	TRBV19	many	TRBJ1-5	CASSVQGDSNQPQHF	TGTGCCAGTAGTGTACAGGGCGATAGCAATCAGCCCCAGCATTTT
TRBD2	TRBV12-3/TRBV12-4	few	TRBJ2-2	CASRLAGTTGELFF	TGTGCCAGCAGACTAGCGGGGACCACCGGGGAGCTGTTTTTT
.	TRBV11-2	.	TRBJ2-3	CASSLWTEPTDTQYF	TGTGCCAGCAGCCTGTGGACAGAACCCACAGATACGCAGTATTTT
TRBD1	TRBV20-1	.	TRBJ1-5	CSARLDRRSSYSNQPQHF	TGCAGTGCTAGACTGGACAGGCGCTCGTCCTATAGCAATCAGCCCCAGCATTTT
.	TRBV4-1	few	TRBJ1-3	CASSPNYGFSNTIYF	TGCGCCAGCAGCCCTAATTACGGGTTCAGTAACACCATATATTTT
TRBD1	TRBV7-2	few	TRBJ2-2	CASSLSRGPGELFF	TGTGCCAGCAGCTTATCCAGGGGGCCCGGGGAGCTGTTTTTT
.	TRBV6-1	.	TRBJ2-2	CASRHGRSPANTGELFF	TGTGCCAGCAGACACGGGCGATCACCCGCGAACACCGGGGAGCTGTTTTTT
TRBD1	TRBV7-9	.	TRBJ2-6	CASRGTGDNVLTF	TGTGCCAGCAGGGGGACAGGGGACAACGTCCTGACTTTC
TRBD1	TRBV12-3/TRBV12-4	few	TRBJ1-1	CASSPDRGINTEAFF	TGTGCCAGCAGTCCTGACAGGGGAATAAACACTGAAGCTTTCTTT